These 11 T cell receptor beta chains share one sample of origin, sequenced in a study of T cells after yellow fever vaccination. MiXCR, applied by TCRdb to the 5' RACE reads, yields one record per CDR3 protein. The sample consists of roughly 500,000 distinct CDR3 sequences, 19% of them appearing once. Sample: PBMCs, taken 15 days after the yellow fever booster vaccination. Receptors originate from a man aged 30 to 45 who received the YFV17D yellow fever vaccine.

The CDR3 region is CASSSLMAARGETQYF. CDR3 bases: TGTGCCAGCAGTTCCTTAATGGCAGCGAGGGGAGAGACCCAGTACTTC. This chain links TRBV27 with TRBJ2-5; perhaps D is TRBD1 or TRBD2 (5 bases each). The CDR3 consists of 16 residues. From germline, CDR1 is MNHEY and CDR2 SMNVEV (reference sequence). V was trimmed by 4 bases and J by 4 bases, leaving 19 bases between them.

The rearrangement joins TRBV5-1 to TRBJ2-7; TRBD2 aligns across 8 bases. This CDR3 is 15 amino acids long. Germline V lookup: CDR1 SGHRS, CDR2 YFSETQ. J was trimmed by 2 bases and V by 6 bases; bases with no gene match: 10. The CDR3 sequence: CASMSPSGSPYEQYF. For the CDR3, the DNA is TGCGCCAGCATGTCTCCCAGCGGGAGCCCCTACGAGCAGTACTTC.

The table lists this clonotype with a few counts. The chain has TRBV7-2 and TRBJ2-3; TRBD1 agrees at 9 bases. The CDR3 covers 14 residues. CDR1 is SGHTA, CDR2 FQGNSA, per germline. With 8 bases clipped from V and 4 bases from J, the junction kept 7 bases outside the gene matches. CDR3 bases: TGTGCCAGCGCCCGGGACAGGGCCTCAGATACGCAGTATTTT. It yields the protein CASARDRASDTQYF.

Ten or more counts support this clonotype. V and J are TRBV7-2 and TRBJ1-6, with D uncertain. The V gene's germline CDR1 is SGHTA and CDR2 FQGNSA. The CDR3 contains 13 residues. V was pared by 1 base and J by 10 bases, with 8 bases between. The CDR3 reads CASSLETYSPLHF. DNA of the CDR3: TGTGCCAGCAGCTTAGAGACTTACTCACCCCTCCACTTT.

The V call is TRBV20-1, the J call TRBJ1-4; D remains unclear. There are 15 residues in the CDR3. Trimming pared 1 base from V and 2 bases from J, leaving 11 bases between. Looked up from germline, CDR1 is DFQATT and CDR2 is SNEGSKA (reference sequence). The CDR3 spells CSARATTTTNEKLFF. CDR3 DNA sequence: TGCAGTGCTAGAGCGACCACTACGACTAATGAAAAACTGTTTTTT.

The chain is built from TRBV7-2 and TRBJ1-4; the match to TRBD1 covers 9 bases. Unmatched junction bases numbered 7, after V lost 6 bases and J lost 5 bases. This CDR3 has 15 amino acids. The germline gives CDR1 SGHTA, CDR2 FQGNSA. This chain's CDR3 is CASRFSTGGNEKLFF. The CDR3 DNA reads as TGTGCCAGCAGGTTCTCAACAGGGGGCAATGAAAAACTGTTTTTT.

CDR3 amino acids: CASSQRRTGTAYEQYF. The CDR3 DNA sequence: TGTGCCAGCAGCCAGAGGCGGACCGGGACGGCCTACGAGCAGTACTTC. The V and J genes are TRBV27 and TRBJ2-7; D is perhaps TRBD1 or TRBD2 (5 bases each). In germline, CDR1 is MNHEY, CDR2 SMNVEV (reference sequence). The CDR3 extends over 16 amino acids. The V end was cut by 6 bases, the J end by 2 bases, with 20 bases between.

V usage is TRBV29-1 and J usage is TRBJ2-3; TRBD1 is a possible D gene (5 bases). CDR3 length equals 12 residues. Germline loops: CDR1 SQVTM, CDR2 ANQGSEA. The germline V and J ends were trimmed by 5 bases and 0 bases, with 6 bases remaining between them. The CDR3 reads CSVRQSTDTQYF. The CDR3, as DNA: TGCAGCGTTCGACAGAGCACAGATACGCAGTATTTT.

This clonotype was counted at least ten times. The chain couples TRBV5-6 to TRBJ1-3, with D unclear. Germline V gives CDR1 SGHDT, CDR2 YYEEEE. The length of the CDR3 is 13 residues. The V end was cut by 7 bases, the J end by 1 base, with 9 bases between. The CDR3 region is CASCRRSGNTIYF. DNA for the CDR3: TGTGCCAGCTGCCGGCGATCTGGAAACACCATATATTTT.

This clonotype occurred a few times. The genes are TRBV19 and TRBJ2-5; D is perhaps TRBD2 (5 bases). In germline, CDR1 is LNHDA, CDR2 SQIVND (reference sequence). With 5 bases removed from V and 5 bases from J, the gap between germline ends came to 15 bases. This CDR3 contains 14 residues. The CDR3 loop is CASSGSAGSETQYF. CDR3 sequence (DNA): TGTGCCAGTAGTGGGTCGGCTGGGAGTGAGACCCAGTACTTC.

The chain joins TRBV7-2 to TRBJ2-7; no definite D call. The CDR3 is made up of 14 amino acids. With 5 bases removed from V and 1 base from J, the gap between germline ends came to 12 bases. CDR1 is SGHTA and CDR2 is FQGNSA in the germline V gene. As DNA, the CDR3 is TGTGCCAGCAGCCGGACGTGGGGTTCCTACGAGCAGTACTTC. Its translation: CASSRTWGSYEQYF.